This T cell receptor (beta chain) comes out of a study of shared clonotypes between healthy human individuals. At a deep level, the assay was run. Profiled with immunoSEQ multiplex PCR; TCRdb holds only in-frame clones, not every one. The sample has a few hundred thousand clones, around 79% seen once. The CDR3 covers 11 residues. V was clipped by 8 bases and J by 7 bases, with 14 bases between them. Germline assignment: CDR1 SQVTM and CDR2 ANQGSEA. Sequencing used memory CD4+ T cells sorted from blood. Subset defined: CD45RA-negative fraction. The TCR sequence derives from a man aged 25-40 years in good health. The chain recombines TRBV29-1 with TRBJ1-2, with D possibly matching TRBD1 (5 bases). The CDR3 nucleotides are TGCAGCTCCCGAGGGGCCGGTGGCTACACCTTC. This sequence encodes CSSRGAGGYTF.